This T cell receptor beta chain is from a study of blood T cell repertoires in COVID-19. Overall study context: Samples of COVID-19 (acute and convalescent) were obtained from the United States, Italy and Spain. PBMCs, B-cell-depleted T cells, or T cells were the source of the cDNA or gDNA that made up the material.

The germline CDR1 and CDR2 sequences are SGHTA and FQGNSA. Trimming took 5 bases from V and 1 from J; bases not matched to a gene: 10. This CDR3 is built from 18 residues. In the authors' methods: Researchers report that nucleated cell counts were estimated from reference gene primer amplification. Clones were read by immunoSEQ multiplex PCR, and TCRdb kept only the in-frame ones, dropping some. That table is the source of V, J and clone size, and D and trimming were worked out from the DNA. The repertoire consists of some 240,000 clones, with more than 65% occurring once and the leading ten covering approximately 1.5%.

The sample comprised peripheral blood. This TCR came from a woman between 40 and 55 years old who had recovered from COVID-19. V usage is TRBV7-2 and J usage is TRBJ2-5, with 13 bases lining up with TRBD2. CDR3 sequence reads: CASSLGLTSGGAQETQYF. In DNA form, the CDR3 reads TGTGCCAGCAGCCTCGGATTAACTAGCGGGGGGGCCCAAGAGACCCAGTACTTC.